This passage covers 17 T cell receptor beta chains from one sample sequenced in a study of T-cell reconstitution after alpha-beta-depleted transplantation in children. Construction of the TCRbeta library involved unique molecular identifiers. From the PCR reads, TCRdb called clonotypes with MiXCR, one entry per CDR3 protein. The profile shows roughly 200,000 distinct CDR3 sequences, roughly 9.1% of them singletons. This specimen was PBMCs, mostly from graft donor cells, taken 360 days after TCRalphabeta/CD19-depleted stem cell transplant. Receptors originate from a male patient aged 2-10 years who had a stem cell transplant for acute myeloid leukemia, so the T cells may come from the graft donor.

The chain couples TRBV12-3 or TRBV12-4 to TRBJ1-2; 7 positions match TRBD1. With V trimmed by 5 bases and J by 5 bases, 8 bases remained unmatched. The CDR3 runs 14 residues. As DNA, the CDR3 is TGTGCCAGCAGTCCACAACAGGGGCGGTATGGCTACACCTTC. This codes for CASSPQQGRYGYTF.

The chain links TRBV4-1 to TRBJ2-5, with TRBD2 matching 8 bases. The CDR3 runs 15 residues. The V gene's germline CDR1 is MGHRA and CDR2 YSYEKL. V lost 0 bases to trimming and J lost 4 bases; unmatched junction nucleotides: 4. CDR3 sequence (DNA): TGCGCCAGCAGCCAAGAAAGGACTAGCTTAGAGACCCAGTACTTC. Its protein product is CASSQERTSLETQYF.

The gene calls are TRBV7-3 and TRBJ2-7; TRBD2 matches at 13 bases. The CDR3 extends over 17 amino acids. The V and J ends lost 6 bases and 2 bases, in that order; junction bases with no gene match: 10. Germline CDR1 SGHTA, CDR2 FQGTGA. CDR3 nucleotides: TGTGCCAGCAGGCGAAAGGGACTAGCGGGGACAACCTACGAGCAGTACTTC. Protein sequence: CASRRKGLAGTTYEQYF.

In its sample, this clonotype was seen many times. V is TRBV20-1 and J is TRBJ2-7; possibly TRBD1 for D (6 bases). CDR1 is DFQATT and CDR2 is SNEGSKA in the germline V gene (reference sequence). Trimming shortened V by 0 bases and J by 4 bases, and 13 bases separated the two germline ends. This CDR3 spans 14 amino acids. In DNA form, the CDR3 reads TGCAGTGCTAGAGATGTACAGGGCGTGTACGAGCAGTACTTC. It translates to CSARDVQGVYEQYF.

The chain couples TRBV12-3 or TRBV12-4 to TRBJ1-2; the match to TRBD1 covers 10 bases. This CDR3 contains 15 residues. V was clipped by 4 bases and J by 2 bases; unmatched bases: 4. The CDR3 nucleotides read TGTGCCAGCAGTTCGGGGACAGGGGTCAACTATGGCTACACCTTC. This gives the protein CASSSGTGVNYGYTF.

This clonotype was detected a few times. V gene TRBV4-1 combines with J gene TRBJ2-2, with 10 bases that match TRBD2. In germline, CDR1 is MGHRA, CDR2 YSYEKL. This CDR3 is built from 18 residues. Trimming took 0 bases from V and 4 from J; bases not matched to a gene: 8. CDR3 nucleotide sequence: TGCGCCAGCAGCCAAGACCCGGGACTAGCGCTACTCACCGGGGAGCTGTTTTTT. Translating gives CASSQDPGLALLTGELFF.

The CDR3 region has the DNA TGTGCCAGCAGTTTTAACGGGGGGGGCACCGGGGAGCTGTTTTTT. Translating it yields CASSFNGGGTGELFF. The rearrangement uses TRBV27 and TRBJ2-2; the match to TRBD2 covers 8 bases. J was trimmed by 4 bases and V by 3 bases; bases with no gene match: 4. CDR1 is MNHEY and CDR2 is SMNVEV in the germline V gene (reference sequence). The CDR3 extends over 15 amino acids.

Ten or more counts support this clonotype. V is TRBV29-1 and J is TRBJ1-4, with D unclear. The CDR3 extends over 14 amino acids. Trimming removed 6 bases at V and 0 bases at J, with 11 bases between. Germline CDR1 SQVTM, CDR2 ANQGSEA. The CDR3 loop reads CSVARSATNEKLFF. The CDR3 coding sequence is TGCAGCGTGGCGCGATCAGCAACTAATGAAAAACTGTTTTTT.

This clonotype showed up many times. V gene TRBV20-1 combines with J gene TRBJ2-7; D might be TRBD1 (6 bases). Between the trimmed V and J ends, which lost 1 base and 0 bases, there was a span of 10 bases. The CDR3 spans 14 residues. Per germline, CDR1 DFQATT and CDR2 SNEGSKA (reference sequence). The CDR3 here is CSARVADSSYEQYF. The CDR3 DNA follows: TGCAGTGCTAGAGTTGCGGACAGCTCCTACGAGCAGTACTTC.

This clonotype was detected only a few times. The V call is TRBV5-4, the J call TRBJ2-2; D is possibly TRBD2 (6 bases). The CDR3 has 17 amino acids. Trimming left V 4 bases short and J 7 bases short, with 23 bases between. The germline gives CDR1 SGHNT, CDR2 YYREEE (reference sequence). The CDR3 reads CASSPDGLRTNVGELFF. In DNA, the CDR3 is TGTGCCAGCAGCCCGGACGGGTTGCGGACTAATGTCGGGGAGCTGTTTTTT.

This clonotype was counted at least ten times. This chain's CDR3 is CASSPTRQDPTYEQYF. The CDR3 nucleotides are TGTGCCAGCAGTCCCACAAGACAGGATCCTACCTACGAGCAGTACTTC. The J gene is TRBJ2-7, the V gene TRBV12-3 or TRBV12-4; D possibly corresponds to TRBD1 (6 bases). CDR3 length equals 16 residues. The V and J ends lost 5 bases and 2 bases respectively, with 19 bases between them.

The chain employs TRBV5-1 and TRBJ2-4, with unresolved D. This CDR3 has 15 residues. Germline V gene lookup returns CDR1 SGHRS and CDR2 YFSETQ. V dropped 0 bases and J dropped 2 bases, with 9 bases sitting between them. CDR3 sequence (DNA): TGCGCCAGCAGCTTGGAACAGATGACCAAAAACATTCAGTACTTC. As protein: CASSLEQMTKNIQYF.

In its sample, this clonotype was seen many times. The chain joins TRBV5-1 to TRBJ2-1, with D unclear. Between the trimmed V and J ends, which lost 2 bases and 8 bases, there was a span of 11 bases. CDR3 length equals 13 residues. The germline CDR1 and CDR2 sequences are SGHRS and YFSETQ. CDR3 protein: CASSFGPGDEQFF. The CDR3 region has the DNA TGCGCCAGCAGCTTTGGCCCGGGCGATGAGCAGTTCTTC.

This clonotype came up a few times. The genes are TRBV29-1 and TRBJ1-1, with a weak D call TRBD1 (6 bases). Germline CDR1 SQVTM, CDR2 ANQGSEA. This CDR3 region has 12 residues. V gave up 6 bases and J gave up 4 bases, with 12 bases separating them. CDR3 sequence reads: CSVNRGATEAFF. In DNA form, the CDR3 reads TGCAGCGTCAATAGGGGGGCCACTGAAGCTTTCTTT.

This clonotype was seen many times. CDR3 DNA sequence: TGTGCCAGCAGTCACCCAGCGGGGGCAGATACGCAGTATTTT. Translated, it gives CASSHPAGADTQYF. This chain links TRBV12-3 or TRBV12-4 with TRBJ2-3; 8 bases align to TRBD2. CDR3 size: 14 residues. V gave up 5 bases and J gave up 4 bases; unmatched junction bases: 5.

In this sample, this clonotype turned up a few times. V gene TRBV6-1 combines with J gene TRBJ2-3; possible D gene TRBD2, 5 bases. Germline CDR1 MNHNS, CDR2 SASEGT. The CDR3 runs 18 residues. Trimming pared 7 bases from V and 6 bases from J, leaving 29 bases between. The CDR3 sequence is CASTLGIKGEWRPDTQYF. The CDR3 nucleotides read TGTGCCAGCACCTTAGGGATAAAGGGAGAATGGAGGCCGGATACGCAGTATTTT.

V and J are TRBV6-5 and TRBJ1-1; D perhaps matches TRBD1 (6 bases). Deletions cut 0 bases from V and 0 bases from J, with 8 bases between. Germline CDR1 and CDR2: MNHEY and SVGAGI. The CDR3 has 15 amino acids. In nucleotides, the CDR3 is TGTGCCAGCAGTTACTCGGGGGCGGTGAACACTGAAGCTTTCTTT. Translated: CASSYSGAVNTEAFF.